The 6 T cell receptor beta chains below all came from one sample that was sequenced in a study of OX40 agonist ivuxolimab in advanced cancers. Repertoires were generated with immunoSEQ multiplex PCR, while TCRdb's copy carries only in-frame clones and drops some. The table records about 25,000 clones, 70% to 90% of them present only once. The sample was CD4+ or CD8+ T cells sorted from blood, taken in a trial of the OX40 agonist ivuxolimab. These receptors all come from an adult with an advanced solid tumor such as melanoma, head and neck, liver or kidney cancer.

This clone has just a few counts. The gene calls are TRBV29-1 and TRBJ2-1, with D perhaps matching TRBD1 (6 bases). Germline V gene lookup returns CDR1 SQVTM and CDR2 ANQGSEA. This CDR3 contains 12 residues. V gave up 7 bases and J gave up 4 bases, with 11 bases separating them. The CDR3 loop is CSAGDNYNEQFF. DNA for the CDR3: TGCAGCGCCGGGGACAATTACAATGAGCAGTTCTTC.

This chain connects TRBV19 to TRBJ1-2; D not resolved. Germline V CDR1 and CDR2: LNHDA, SQIVND (reference sequence). There are 13 residues in the CDR3. The V end was cut by 3 bases, the J end by 4 bases, with 9 bases between. The DNA for the CDR3 is TGTGCCAGTAGTATCCTCGATAGCTATGGCTACACCTTC. Encoded protein: CASSILDSYGYTF.

V usage is TRBV18 and J usage is TRBJ1-1, with 7 bases fitting TRBD1. The CDR3 covers 13 residues. Germline V CDR1 and CDR2: KGHSH, LQKENI. With 5 bases clipped from V and 7 bases from J, the junction kept 7 bases outside the gene matches. The CDR3 DNA follows: TGTGCCAGCTCAAGTTCAGGGGACAGTGAAGCTTTCTTT. Its translation is CASSSSGDSEAFF.

In nucleotides, the CDR3 is TGTGCCAGCAGCGCCGGGACCAGGGCGTGGGATACGCAGTATTTT. This translates into CASSAGTRAWDTQYF. The V and J genes are TRBV21-1 and TRBJ2-3. TRBV21-1 is a recognized pseudogene. CDR3 length: 15 amino acids.

V gene TRBV7-6 combines with J gene TRBJ2-1, with D tentatively TRBD1 (5 bases). Trimming shortened V by 5 bases and J by 5 bases, and 13 bases separated the two germline ends. Germline V lookup: CDR1 SGHVS, CDR2 FNYEAQ. The CDR3 extends over 14 amino acids. Here the CDR3 DNA reads TGTGCCAGCAGCCAAGTTAGGGGCCACAATGAGCAGTTCTTC. It encodes CASSQVRGHNEQFF. Filled out from reference TRBV7-6 and TRBJ2-1, the complete variable domain reads GAGVSQSPRYKVTKRGQDVALRCDPISGHVSLYWYRQALGQGPEFLTYFNYEAQQDKSGLPNDRFSAERPEGSISTLTIQRTEQRDSAMYRCASSQVRGHNEQFFGPGTRLTVL.

The chain couples TRBV9 to TRBJ2-1; the D is unclear. The V end was cut by 3 bases, the J end by 0 bases, with 13 bases between. Germline V gene sequence: CDR1 SGDLS, CDR2 YYNGEE. CDR3 length: 16 residues. CDR3 loop: CASSDSPSGSYNEQFF. In DNA form, the CDR3 reads TGTGCCAGCAGCGATAGTCCTTCGGGCTCCTACAATGAGCAGTTCTTC.